The 14 T cell receptor beta chains below were found in one sample sequenced in a study of cytomegalovirus exposure and HLA in healthy donors. Method: immunoSEQ multiplex PCR; TCRdb's copy keeps in-frame clones and lacks some. The sample has 60,000 or so clones, about 91% seen once. Sequencing used PBMCs. The receptors were sampled from a woman aged 18 to 35 in good health and CMV-seronegative.

This chain connects TRBV9 to TRBJ2-2; D is uncertain. V was pared by 0 bases and J by 1 base, with 4 bases between. The CDR3 has 14 amino acids. CDR1 and CDR2 (germline): SGDLS, YYNGEE. Written as DNA, the CDR3 is TGTGCCAGCAGCGTAGACGGGAACACCGGGGAGCTGTTTTTT. Translation gives CASSVDGNTGELFF. The full variable domain, with the rest looked up from reference TRBV9 and TRBJ2-2, is DSGVTQTPKHLITATGQRVTLRCSPRSGDLSVYWYQQSLDQGLQFLIQYYNGEERAKGNILERFSAQQFPDLHSELNLSSLELGDSALYFCASSVDGNTGELFFGEGSRLTVL.

The genes are TRBV28 and TRBJ1-2; D remains unclear. The ends were cut back, 6 bases at V and 3 bases at J, with 11 bases in the middle. Germline V lookup: CDR1 MDHEN, CDR2 SYDVKM. The CDR3 is 13 residues long. The CDR3 here is CASRPRRDYGYTF. The CDR3 DNA reads TGTGCCAGCAGGCCCCGACGGGACTATGGCTACACCTTC.

This chain links TRBV28 with TRBJ2-5; no firm D call. In germline, CDR1 is MDHEN, CDR2 SYDVKM. This CDR3 spans 14 amino acids. V was pared by 2 bases and J by 2 bases, with 9 bases between. The CDR3 bases are TGTGCCAGCAGTTTAGCATACGGTCAAGAGACCCAGTACTTC. As protein: CASSLAYGQETQYF. The variable domain in full, completed from reference TRBV28 and TRBJ2-5, reads DVKVTQSSRYLVKRTGEKVFLECVQDMDHENMFWYRQDPGLGLRLIYFSYDVKMKEKGDIPEGYSVSREKKERFSLILESASTNQTSMYLCASSLAYGQETQYFGPGTRLLVL.

The chain employs TRBV27 and TRBJ1-5; TRBD1 is a possible D gene (6 bases). This CDR3 region has 16 residues. V shed 5 bases and J shed 5 bases, with 19 bases lying between them. Looked up from germline, CDR1 is MNHEY and CDR2 is SMNVEV (reference sequence). DNA for the CDR3: TGTGCCAGCAGTCGGGAGTCCGGGGGGACATATCAGCCCCAGCATTTT. This translates into CASSRESGGTYQPQHF.

This chain uses TRBV5-5 with TRBJ1-2, with 8 bases lining up with TRBD1. The V gene end was trimmed by 4 bases and the J gene end by 2 bases; junction bases not matched to a gene: 7. The CDR3 runs 15 residues. The V gene's germline CDR1 is SGHKS and CDR2 YYEKEE (reference sequence). CDR3 region: CASSLGQGLNYGYTF. The CDR3, as DNA: TGTGCCAGCAGCCTAGGACAGGGTTTGAACTATGGCTACACCTTC.

This chain joins TRBV5-4 and TRBJ1-2, with a weak D call TRBD1 (5 bases). Germline-derived CDR1 and CDR2 are SGHNT and YYREEE (reference sequence). The CDR3 loop spans 13 amino acids. Deletions cut 3 bases from V and 7 bases from J, with 13 bases between. The CDR3 loop is CASSWGLGPGYTF. The CDR3, as DNA: TGTGCCAGCAGCTGGGGCCTAGGTCCTGGCTACACCTTC.

The CDR3 is CASSQDEAGPFYEQYF. The CDR3 DNA is TGTGCCAGCAGCCAAGATGAAGCGGGACCTTTCTACGAGCAGTACTTC. The chain has TRBV4-2 and TRBJ2-7; 7 bases agree with TRBD2. J gave up 3 bases and V 0 bases, and 8 bases lay outside the gene matches. Germline CDR1 LGHNA, CDR2 YNFKEQ. The CDR3 runs to 16 residues.

The chain combines TRBV9 with TRBJ2-2; the match to TRBD2 covers 9 bases. After removal of 0 bases from V and 6 bases from J, the junction contained 9 bases not matched to a gene. CDR1 SGDLS and CDR2 YYNGEE come from the germline V gene. The length of the CDR3 is 17 residues. CDR3 amino acids: CASSVGRAGLAAGELFF. The CDR3 DNA sequence: TGTGCCAGCAGCGTAGGTCGGGCGGGACTAGCCGCCGGGGAGCTGTTTTTT.

In this sample, this clone turned up a few times. V gene TRBV6-6 combines with J gene TRBJ2-7; possibly TRBD2 for D (6 bases). There are 15 residues in the CDR3. The germline V gene has CDR1 MNHNY and CDR2 SVGAGI (reference sequence). The germline V and J ends were trimmed by 0 bases and 2 bases, with 11 bases remaining between them. The CDR3 DNA reads as TGTGCCAGCAGTTACTCAGGCGGGGTTGCCTACGAGCAGTACTTC. It yields the protein CASSYSGGVAYEQYF.

V is TRBV5-6 and J is TRBJ1-1; D gene uncertain. V lost 4 bases and J 1 base, leaving 8 bases between the germline ends. The germline CDR1 and CDR2 sequences are SGHDT and YYEEEE. The CDR3 is made up of 13 amino acids. CDR3 sequence (DNA): TGTGCCAGCAGCCAACTTACGAACACTGAAGCTTTCTTT. Translating it yields CASSQLTNTEAFF.

J is TRBJ1-2 and V is TRBV5-8, with TRBD1 identical over 7 bases. This CDR3 has 13 residues. V gave up 2 bases and J gave up 4 bases; unmatched junction bases: 2. Germline lookup yields CDR1 SGHTS and CDR2 YDEGEE. CDR3: CASSLQGIYGYTF. The DNA of the CDR3 is TGTGCCAGCAGCTTACAGGGGATCTATGGCTACACCTTC.

The chain combines TRBV5-5 with TRBJ2-1; D perhaps matches TRBD2 (6 bases). This CDR3 has 15 residues. Trimming took 4 bases from V and 0 from J, leaving 11 bases between them. Germline values: CDR1 SGHKS, CDR2 YYEKEE (reference sequence). DNA of the CDR3: TGTGCCAGCAGCGGGGACTCGAGCTCCTACAATGAGCAGTTCTTC. It codes for CASSGDSSSYNEQFF.

This clone was detected once. The V call is TRBV19, the J call TRBJ1-1; 9 bases align to TRBD1. CDR3 size: 15 residues. Germline CDR1 reads LNHDA; CDR2 reads SQIVND (reference sequence). The trim removed 6 bases at V and 0 bases at J, leaving 5 bases unmatched. Here the CDR3 reads CASSNRQGVNTEAFF. Written as DNA, the CDR3 is TGTGCCAGTAGCAACCGACAGGGGGTGAACACTGAAGCTTTCTTT.

This clone was observed a single time. This chain joins TRBV2 and TRBJ2-7; possible D gene TRBD1, 6 bases. Deletions cut 5 bases from V and 8 bases from J, with 19 bases between. CDR1 and CDR2 from the germline V gene are SNHLY and FYNNEI. There are 14 residues in the CDR3. The CDR3 spells CASSLGARPVKQYF. The CDR3 bases are TGTGCCAGCAGTTTGGGGGCGCGCCCGGTTAAGCAGTACTTC.